One sample yielded the 13 T cell receptor beta chains listed below, sequenced in a study of metastatic and nonmetastatic thyroid tumors. All patients were untreated before thyroid surgery. MiXCR reprocessed the PCR reads for TCRdb. Altogether tens of thousands of clones are present, roughly a quarter being singletons, with the ten largest covering around 10%. Sequencing used blood. Every receptor here comes from a female donor with papillary thyroid cancer or a benign thyroid nodule (not recorded which). Some clones in this sample may be carry-over from other donors' samples.

Ten or more counts support this clone. The chain employs TRBV3-1 and TRBJ2-1, with 11 bases matching TRBD2. V shed 0 bases and J 7 bases; nucleotides not matched to a gene: 5. This CDR3 has 16 amino acids. Germline V gives CDR1 LGHDT, CDR2 YNNKEL (reference sequence). The CDR3, as DNA: TGTGCCAGCAGCCAAGAGCGGCTAGCGGGAGGTAATGAGCAGTTCTTC. It translates to CASSQERLAGGNEQFF.

The chain joins TRBV9 to TRBJ2-1; 10 nucleotides line up with TRBD2. The CDR3 has 16 amino acids. In germline, CDR1 is SGDLS, CDR2 YYNGEE. The V and J ends lost 3 bases and 7 bases, in that order; junction bases with no gene match: 10. The CDR3, as DNA: TGTGCCAGCAGCGGTGGAGGGAGCGGGAGGGAAAATGAGCAGTTCTTC. The encoded protein is CASSGGGSGRENEQFF.

There are many counts of this clone. The chain joins TRBV5-1 to TRBJ2-5; the match to TRBD1 covers 7 bases. The CDR3 spans 15 residues. The germline gives CDR1 SGHRS, CDR2 YFSETQ. Germline trimming cut 6 bases from V and 1 base from J; bases unmatched to any gene: 9. The CDR3, as DNA: TGCGCCAGCACCCTTACAGGGGTCGGCCAAGAGACCCAGTACTTC. Protein sequence: CASTLTGVGQETQYF.

This clone was found many times. The V gene is TRBV6-1, the J gene TRBJ2-5; TRBD2 matches at 11 bases. J gave up 1 base and V 8 bases, and 6 bases lay outside the gene matches. This CDR3 spans 15 amino acids. CDR1 and CDR2 (germline): MNHNS, SASEGT. The CDR3: CASFTTSGGQETQYF. DNA of the CDR3: TGTGCCAGCTTCACAACTAGCGGGGGCCAAGAGACCCAGTACTTC.

This clone was picked up a small number of times. The rearrangement joins TRBV6-2 or TRBV6-3 to TRBJ1-2; TRBD1 is a possible D gene (5 bases). Trimming pared 2 bases from V and 7 bases from J, leaving 8 bases between. Germline CDR1 MNHEY, CDR2 SVGEGT. The CDR3 covers 12 residues. Here the CDR3 reads CASSYKGFGYTF. CDR3 DNA: TGTGCCAGCAGTTACAAGGGGTTTGGCTACACCTTC.

This clone was recorded many times. CDR3 nucleotides: TGTGCCAGCAGTCGCCGGGAGGGAGAGACCCAGTACTTC. The encoded protein is CASSRREGETQYF. This chain connects TRBV27 to TRBJ2-5; 8 positions agree with TRBD2. V lost 5 bases and J lost 4; bases outside the gene matches: 3. From germline, CDR1 is MNHEY and CDR2 SMNVEV (reference sequence). The length of the CDR3 is 13 residues.

This CDR3 reads CASSIGSGLNTEAFF. CDR3 nucleotides: TGTGCCAGTAGTATAGGGTCAGGGTTGAACACTGAAGCTTTCTTT. The rearrangement joins TRBV19 to TRBJ1-1; tentatively, D is TRBD1 (5 bases). Germline lookup yields CDR1 LNHDA and CDR2 SQIVND (reference sequence). The CDR3 spans 15 residues. V lost 1 base to trimming and J lost 0 bases, with 9 bases between them.

The gene calls are TRBV11-1 and TRBJ2-6; TRBD2 matches at 7 bases. The CDR3 totals 18 residues. The germline CDR1 and CDR2 sequences are SGHAT and FQDESV (reference sequence). V lost 3 bases, J lost 0 bases, and 8 bases stayed unmatched. The CDR3 is CASSFPREEDSGANVLTF. The DNA of the CDR3 is TGTGCCAGCAGCTTCCCCCGGGAGGAAGACTCTGGGGCCAACGTCCTGACTTTC.

There are a few counts of this clone. V gene TRBV19 combines with J gene TRBJ1-6; D remains unclear. This CDR3 is built from 15 residues. V was cut by 2 bases and J by 1 base, with 6 bases left in between. In germline, CDR1 is LNHDA, CDR2 SQIVND (reference sequence). The CDR3 DNA reads TGTGCCAGTAGTATACAAGAATCCTATAATTCACCCCTCCACTTT. This encodes CASSIQESYNSPLHF. Drawing the rest from reference TRBV19 and TRBJ1-6, the complete variable domain is DGGITQSPKYLFRKEGQNVTLSCEQNLNHDAMYWYRQDPGQGLRLIYYSQIVNDFQKGDIAEGYSVSREKKESFPLTVTSAQKNPTAFYLCASSIQESYNSPLHFGNGTRLTVT.

The sample holds many counts of this clone. CDR3 sequence reads: CSAREVPDTQYF. The DNA of the CDR3 is TGCAGTGCTAGAGAGGTCCCAGATACGCAGTATTTT. The chain recombines TRBV20-1 with TRBJ2-3; D is ambiguous. V was pared by 0 bases and J by 4 bases, with 5 bases between. The CDR3 length is 12 residues. Per germline, CDR1 DFQATT and CDR2 SNEGSKA (reference sequence).

The V and J genes are TRBV30 and TRBJ2-3; 9 bases line up with TRBD1. The V gene end was trimmed by 2 bases and the J gene end by 4 bases; junction bases not matched to a gene: 7. Germline-derived CDR1 and CDR2 are GTSNPN and SVGIG (reference sequence). This CDR3 region has 15 residues. For the CDR3, the DNA is TGTGCCTGGAGTTATAGACAGGGGGGGGCAGATACGCAGTATTTT. Amino acid sequence: CAWSYRQGGADTQYF.

This chain joins TRBV6-1 and TRBJ2-7; D call uncertain. Germline V gene lookup returns CDR1 MNHNS and CDR2 SASEGT. Between the trimmed V and J ends, which lost 1 base and 0 bases, there was a span of 19 bases. This CDR3 spans 18 amino acids. The CDR3 spells CASSEEWVAENSSYEQYF. The CDR3 DNA reads TGTGCCAGCAGTGAAGAGTGGGTTGCGGAGAATAGCTCCTACGAGCAGTACTTC.

This clone has a handful of counts. This chain connects TRBV6-1 to TRBJ1-2, with D perhaps matching TRBD1 (6 bases). CDR3 size: 13 residues. Germline V lookup: CDR1 MNHNS, CDR2 SASEGT. Trimming took off 8 bases at V and 4 bases at J, with 14 bases between the two ends. CDR3 coding DNA: TGTGCCAGCTATGGGGGGGCCTTCTATGGCTACACCTTC. Protein sequence: CASYGGAFYGYTF.